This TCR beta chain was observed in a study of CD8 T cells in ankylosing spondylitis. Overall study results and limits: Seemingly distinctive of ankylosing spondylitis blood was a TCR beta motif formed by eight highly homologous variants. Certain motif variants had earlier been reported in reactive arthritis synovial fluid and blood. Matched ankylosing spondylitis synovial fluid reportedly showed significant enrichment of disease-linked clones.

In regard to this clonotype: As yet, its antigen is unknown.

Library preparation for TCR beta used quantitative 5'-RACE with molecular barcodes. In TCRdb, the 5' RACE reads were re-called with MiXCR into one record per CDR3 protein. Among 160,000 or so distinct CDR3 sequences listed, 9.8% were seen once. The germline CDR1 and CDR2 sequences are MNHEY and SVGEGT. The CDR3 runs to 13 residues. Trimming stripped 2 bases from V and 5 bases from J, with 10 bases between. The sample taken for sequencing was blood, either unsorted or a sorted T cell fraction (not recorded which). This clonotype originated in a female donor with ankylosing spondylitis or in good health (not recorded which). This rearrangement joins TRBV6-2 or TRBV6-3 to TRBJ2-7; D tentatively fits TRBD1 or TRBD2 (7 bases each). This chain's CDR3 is CASSYPGGDEQYF. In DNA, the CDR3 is TGTGCCAGCAGTTACCCAGGGGGGGACGAGCAGTACTTC.